Sequencing of this TCR beta chain was carried out in a study of tumor-infiltrating lymphocytes in primary liver carcinoma. The wider study: Men as well as women, aged 30 to 69 years, made up the patients. Yields of productive TCRbeta reads ranged from roughly 3.5 to 7.13 million per sample and were similar across tissue types.

With V trimmed by 4 bases and J by 2 bases, 16 bases remained unmatched. Germline CDR1 is MGHRA and CDR2 is YSYEKL. The CDR3 runs to 18 residues. For this clonotype: Its antigen is unidentified. Here the CDR3 omits its conserved ending phenylalanine or tryptophan, so a read error is the likely source.

Study observations and caveats: Relative to blood, tumors carried a significantly larger fraction of the repertoire in their top 250 clones (p = 0.039).

Co-extraction of RNA and DNA was performed on roughly 20-34 mg of unsorted bulk tissue. The patients, who had chronic HBV infection, were treatment-naive (untreated). Priming with a constant-region primer yielded TCR beta cDNA from 450 to 550 ng total RNA. What produced the TCR beta libraries was three nested multiplex PCR rounds using slightly modified ARM-PCR. For 10 cycles apiece, the opening two PCR rounds ran with TRBV1-TRBV30 forward primers and a C-beta reverse primer. TCRdb re-called the multiplex PCR reads with MiXCR, one entry per CDR3 protein. The data show roughly 86,000 distinct CDR3 sequences, approximately 68% seen once.

Sequencing was done on a sample of tumor-adjacent normal liver tissue. The clonotype was recovered from a man aged 35-49 years with primary liver carcinoma and hepatitis B virus infection. The chain is built from TRBV4-1 and TRBJ2-7; 8 nucleotides align to TRBD1. The CDR3 is CASSLGQGALEIPYEQYL. CDR3 in DNA: TGCGCCAGCAGCCTTGGACAGGGTGCCCTGGAAATTCCCTACGAGCAGTACCTC.